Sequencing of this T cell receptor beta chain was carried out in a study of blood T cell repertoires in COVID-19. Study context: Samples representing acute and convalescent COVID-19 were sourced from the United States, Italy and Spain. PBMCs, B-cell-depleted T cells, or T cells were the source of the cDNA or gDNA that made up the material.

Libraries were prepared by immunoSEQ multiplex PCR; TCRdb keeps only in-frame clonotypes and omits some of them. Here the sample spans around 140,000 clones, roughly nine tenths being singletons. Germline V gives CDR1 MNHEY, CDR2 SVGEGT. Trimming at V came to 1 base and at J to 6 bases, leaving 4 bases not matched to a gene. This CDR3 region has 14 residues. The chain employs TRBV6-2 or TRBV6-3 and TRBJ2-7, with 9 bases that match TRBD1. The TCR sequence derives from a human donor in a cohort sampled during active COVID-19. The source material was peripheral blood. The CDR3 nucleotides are TGTGCCAGCAGTTACTGGGGACAGGGTGGCGAGCAGTACTTC. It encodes CASSYWGQGGEQYF.